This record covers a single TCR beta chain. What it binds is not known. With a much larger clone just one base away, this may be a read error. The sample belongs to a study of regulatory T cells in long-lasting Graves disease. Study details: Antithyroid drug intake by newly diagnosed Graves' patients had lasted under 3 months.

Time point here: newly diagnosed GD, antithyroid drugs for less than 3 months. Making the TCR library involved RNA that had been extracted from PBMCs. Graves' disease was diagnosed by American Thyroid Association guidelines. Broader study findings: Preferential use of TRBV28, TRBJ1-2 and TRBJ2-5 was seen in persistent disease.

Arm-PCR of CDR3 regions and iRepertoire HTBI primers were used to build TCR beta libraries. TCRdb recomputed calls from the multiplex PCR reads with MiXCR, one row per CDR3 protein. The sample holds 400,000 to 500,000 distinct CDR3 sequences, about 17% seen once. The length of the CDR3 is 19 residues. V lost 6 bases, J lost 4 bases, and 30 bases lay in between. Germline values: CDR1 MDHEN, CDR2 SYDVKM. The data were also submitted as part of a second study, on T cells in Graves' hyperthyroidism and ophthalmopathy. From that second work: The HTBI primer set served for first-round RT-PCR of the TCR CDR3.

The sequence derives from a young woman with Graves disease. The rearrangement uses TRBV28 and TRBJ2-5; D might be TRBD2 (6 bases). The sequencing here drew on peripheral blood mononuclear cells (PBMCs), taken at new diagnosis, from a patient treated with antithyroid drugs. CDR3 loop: CASSPYLLRGLEGPETQYF. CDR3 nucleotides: TGTGCCAGCAGCCCATACCTGCTGCGGGGTTTAGAGGGCCCAGAGACCCAGTACTTC.